This entry describes one TCR beta chain. The germline V gene has CDR1 SGHRS and CDR2 YFSETQ. The CDR3 runs to 15 residues. With 3 bases clipped from V and 5 bases from J, the junction kept 11 bases outside the gene matches. The sample originates from a study of blood T cell repertoires in COVID-19. In the study overall: The study drew acute and convalescent COVID-19 samples from the United States, Italy and Spain. In each case, the material was cDNA or gDNA derived from T cells, B-cell-depleted T cells, or PBMCs.

Clones were read by immunoSEQ multiplex PCR, and TCRdb kept only the in-frame ones, dropping some. The sample shows approximately 240,000 clones, over 75% of them seen only once. Sequenced sample: peripheral blood. The V and J genes are TRBV5-1 and TRBJ2-7, with 7 bases identical to TRBD1. This receptor was obtained from a woman in her thirties or forties who had recovered from COVID-19. The CDR3: CASSSLTGTVNEQYF. CDR3 nucleotide sequence: TGCGCCAGCAGCTCATTAACAGGGACAGTCAACGAGCAGTACTTC.